The T cell receptor beta chain described here comes from a study of T-cell reconstitution after alpha-beta-depleted transplantation in children. Notes on the study in general: In patients about two months after transplant, alpha-beta T cells reportedly arose from several hundred expanded graft clones. Elevated TCRbeta diversity at day 60 was traced, in some patients, to surviving recipient T cells and thymic progenitors. One year after transplant, T-cell counts and diversity came mostly from newly produced T cells.

Regarding this clonotype: Its antigen is undetermined.

As it was prepared, the TCRbeta library received unique molecular identifiers. In TCRdb, the PCR reads were re-called with MiXCR into one record per CDR3 protein. The table includes about 470,000 distinct CDR3 sequences, approximately 42% detected once. Germline V gene data show CDR1 as SNHLY and CDR2 as FYNNEI. CDR3 length: 13 amino acids. Trimming took 6 bases from V and 7 from J, leaving 13 bases between them. The clonotype was recovered from a girl aged 2 to 10 with aplastic anemia, due to receive a stem cell transplant. The rearrangement links TRBV2 to TRBJ1-5; D remains unclear. This specimen was PBMCs, taken before TCRalphabeta/CD19-depleted stem cell transplant. The CDR3 DNA follows: TGTGCCAGCAGATTGACGAGGGAGCAGCCCCAGCATTTT. The encoded protein is CASRLTREQPQHF.